This TCR beta chain is from a study of blood T cell repertoires in COVID-19. The overall study: The origin of the acute and convalescent COVID-19 samples was the United States, Italy and Spain. PBMCs, B-cell-depleted T cells, or T cells were the source of the cDNA or gDNA that made up the material.

In the authors' workflow: How many nucleated cells were present was estimated from reference gene primer amplification. Assay used: immunoSEQ multiplex PCR; TCRdb lists only in-frame clones, some missing. For V, J and clone size, that table is used; D and trimming come from the DNA. The table lists fewer than 85,000 clones, approximately 82% of them singletons. Germline V gene sequence: CDR1 LNHDA, CDR2 SQIVND (reference sequence). Deletions cut 4 bases from V and 4 bases from J, with 13 bases between. The CDR3 loop spans 14 amino acids. This TCR came from an older woman with acute or convalescent COVID-19. The sequenced sample consisted of peripheral blood. The rearrangement links TRBV19 to TRBJ2-5; D is perhaps TRBD1 (6 bases). The CDR3 here is CASSTRTAPETQYF. The DNA of the CDR3 is TGTGCCAGTAGTACTAGGACAGCACCAGAGACCCAGTACTTC.